This TCR beta chain was found in a study of graft-versus-host responses after intestinal transplantation. Study information: Multivisceral, liver-intestinal, or isolated intestinal transplants were given to recipients. All recipients got anti-thymocyte globulin induction, then tacrolimus and steroids for 2 to 4 years.

Findings of the study overall: Circulating GvH clone levels at their peak were associated with HvG declines (early post-transplant). Clonal ratios of graft-versus-host to host-versus-graft in allografts were high for patients exhibiting graft-donor T cell macrochimerism.

CDR1 MNHEY and CDR2 SMNVEV come from the germline V gene (reference sequence). This CDR3 spans 13 amino acids. The germline V and J ends were trimmed by 8 bases and 4 bases, with 14 bases remaining between them. Clones were read by immunoSEQ multiplex PCR, and TCRdb kept only the in-frame ones, dropping some. The table includes about 43,000 clones, about 95% detected once. On this clone itself: The target antigen is unknown.

V gene TRBV27 combines with J gene TRBJ1-2; no reliable D call. The source material was PBMCs, sampled roughly 51 weeks after intestinal transplant. The TCR originated in a human patient who received an intestinal transplant, so some T cells may come from the graft donor. CDR3 residues: CASGSQPPYGYTF. CDR3 in DNA: TGTGCCAGCGGCTCTCAGCCGCCCTATGGCTACACCTTC.